This TCR beta chain was observed in a study of control samples from healthy donors and cancer patients. Germline CDR1 is DFQATT and CDR2 is SNEGSKA (reference sequence). The V segment lost 3 bases and the J segment 5 bases; nucleotides outside the gene matches: 5. The CDR3 extends over 14 amino acids. A single count supports this clone. Sequencing used immunoSEQ multiplex PCR; TCRdb keeps in-frame clones, though not all of them. The sample yields 100,000 to 150,000 clones, about 90% seen once. The TCR comes from a woman aged 50 to 65 in good health. The specimen was blood. The chain uses TRBV20-1 and TRBJ1-4; TRBD1 matches 8 bases. CDR3 protein: CSASQGAQNEKLFF. In nucleotides, the CDR3 is TGCAGTGCTAGTCAGGGGGCCCAAAATGAAAAACTGTTTTTT.